The 22 T cell receptor beta chains listed next were all sequenced from one sample in a study of radiotherapy plus CTLA-4 blockade in lung cancer. Clones were read by immunoSEQ multiplex PCR, and TCRdb kept only the in-frame ones, dropping some. Here the sample spans tens of thousands of clones, 73% being singletons. The sample in question was peripheral blood, obtained from a patient treated with radiotherapy plus ipilimumab. Receptors were obtained from a human donor with non-small cell lung cancer who had a complete response to radiotherapy plus ipilimumab.

CDR3: CASSAGGLYGYTF. CDR3 nucleotide sequence: TGTGCCAGCTCAGCAGGGGGCCTCTATGGCTACACCTTC. The chain carries TRBV18 and TRBJ1-2, with TRBD1 matching over 8 bases. Per the germline V gene, CDR1 is KGHSH and CDR2 is LQKENI. Trimming removed 5 bases from V and 4 bases from J; junction bases left unmatched: 3. The CDR3 totals 13 residues.

This clone occurred once. The chain employs TRBV6-5 and TRBJ1-1, with 7 bases aligning to TRBD1. Looked up from germline, CDR1 is MNHEY and CDR2 is SVGAGI. The CDR3 runs to 15 residues. V gave up 5 bases and J gave up 4 bases; unmatched junction bases: 10. The CDR3 region has the DNA TGTGCCAGCAGTCTACAGGGGAGGAGGGGCACTGAAGCTTTCTTT. It codes for CASSLQGRRGTEAFF.

The chain couples TRBV13 to TRBJ1-1; D ambiguous. The CDR3 contains 14 residues. The V gene's germline CDR1 is PRHDT and CDR2 FYEKMQ (reference sequence). Trimming took 4 bases from V and 6 from J, leaving 15 bases between them. The CDR3: CASSSPDLSAEAFF. CDR3 bases: TGTGCCAGCAGCTCCCCAGACTTAAGCGCTGAAGCTTTCTTT.

V usage is TRBV19 and J usage is TRBJ1-2; D is unclear. V dropped 2 bases and J dropped 2 bases, with 21 bases sitting between them. Germline CDR1 reads LNHDA; CDR2 reads SQIVND (reference sequence). This CDR3 spans 18 amino acids. CDR3 DNA sequence: TGTGCCAGTAGTATATCCGCGTTGGCGGCACCTTCAAACTATGGCTACACCTTC. Translating it yields CASSISALAAPSNYGYTF. Based on the CDR3 plus reference TRBV19 and TRBJ1-2, the full variable domain is DGGITQSPKYLFRKEGQNVTLSCEQNLNHDAMYWYRQDPGQGLRLIYYSQIVNDFQKGDIAEGYSVSREKKESFPLTVTSAQKNPTAFYLCASSISALAAPSNYGYTFGSGTRLTVV.

J is TRBJ2-7 and V is TRBV4-3, with TRBD1 as a possible D gene (5 bases). Germline V gene sequence: CDR1 LGHNA, CDR2 YSLEER. Trimming cost V 0 bases and J 2 bases, with 11 bases left between them. The CDR3 runs to 15 residues. CDR3 sequence reads: CASSQDPGRAYEQYF. In nucleotides, the CDR3 is TGCGCCAGCAGCCAAGATCCCGGCAGGGCCTACGAGCAGTACTTC.

The V and J genes are TRBV30 and TRBJ2-3; 10 bases line up with TRBD2. Per the germline V gene, CDR1 is GTSNPN and CDR2 is SVGIG (reference sequence). The length of the CDR3 is 13 residues. Trimming cost V 4 bases and J 4 bases; bases outside gene matches: 2. CDR3 DNA sequence: TGTGCCTGGACTAGCGGGAGTTCAGATACGCAGTATTTT. Protein product: CAWTSGSSDTQYF.

The gene calls are TRBV10-3 and TRBJ2-7; tentative D call: TRBD1 (6 bases). Trimming took off 5 bases at V and 1 base at J, with 9 bases between the two ends. In germline, CDR1 is ENHRY, CDR2 SYGVKD. This CDR3 comprises 13 residues. The CDR3 protein is CAISTQGSYEQYF. The CDR3, as DNA: TGTGCCATCAGTACCCAGGGGTCCTACGAGCAGTACTTC.

This chain links TRBV29-1 with TRBJ1-1, with 11 bases lining up with TRBD1. Germline V gene data show CDR1 as SQVTM and CDR2 as ANQGSEA. V shed 6 bases, J shed 4 bases, and the junction held 4 bases outside the gene matches. The CDR3 has 13 residues. The CDR3 nucleotides read TGCAGCGTGGGGGGACAGGGGGGCACTGAAGCTTTCTTT. This codes for CSVGGQGGTEAFF.

The gene calls are TRBV4-2 and TRBJ2-2; 7 bases agree with TRBD2. Germline V gene data show CDR1 as LGHNA and CDR2 as YNFKEQ. The CDR3 sequence is 16 residues long. With V trimmed by 4 bases and J by 1 base, 6 bases remained unmatched. As DNA, the CDR3 is TGTGCCAGCAGCCGGGAGGGGAGAAGGAACACCGGGGAGCTGTTTTTT. It is translated as CASSREGRRNTGELFF.

This clone is judged medium-sized. CDR3 residues: CASSFRQGKKLFF. In DNA, the CDR3 is TGTGCCAGCAGCTTCCGACAGGGTAAAAAACTGTTTTTT. The chain carries TRBV5-6 and TRBJ1-4, with 7 bases identical to TRBD1. The CDR3 is 13 amino acids. V shed 2 bases and J 9 bases; nucleotides not matched to a gene: 4. CDR1 and CDR2 (germline): SGHDT, YYEEEE. Based on the CDR3 plus reference TRBV5-6 and TRBJ1-4, the full variable domain is DAGVTQSPTHLIKTRGQQVTLRCSPKSGHDTVSWYQQALGQGPQFIFQYYEEEERQRGNFPDRFSGHQFPNYSSELNVNALLLGDSALYLCASSFRQGKKLFFGSGTQLSVL.

The CDR3 DNA reads TGTGCCAGCCTACGAGCTAGCGGGAGGATCTACGAGCAGTACTTC. Encoded protein: CASLRASGRIYEQYF. V usage is TRBV28 and J usage is TRBJ2-7; 11 positions agree with TRBD2. This CDR3 has 15 amino acids. After removal of 8 bases from V and 3 bases from J, the junction contained 9 bases not matched to a gene. CDR1 and CDR2 from the germline V gene are MDHEN and SYDVKM.

The chain has TRBV19 and TRBJ1-1; no clear D. Germline CDR1 is LNHDA and CDR2 is SQIVND (reference sequence). The CDR3 is 14 residues long. Trimming left V 8 bases short and J 3 bases short, with 16 bases between. CDR3: CASSKRGQDTEAFF. The CDR3 nucleotides read TGTGCCAGTTCCAAACGCGGGCAAGACACTGAAGCTTTCTTT.

This chain connects TRBV10-3 to TRBJ1-1, with D uncertain. The CDR3 covers 15 residues. Trimming shortened V by 0 bases and J by 1 base, and 9 bases separated the two germline ends. Germline-derived CDR1 and CDR2 are ENHRY and SYGVKD. The CDR3 bases are TGTGCCATCAGTGAGTCGAACAGCCCGAACACTGAAGCTTTCTTT. The encoded protein is CAISESNSPNTEAFF.

The chain carries TRBV19 and TRBJ2-3; 7 nucleotides agree with TRBD1. V shed 4 bases and J 6 bases; nucleotides not matched to a gene: 10. Germline V gene sequence: CDR1 LNHDA, CDR2 SQIVND (reference sequence). There are 15 residues in the CDR3. The CDR3 DNA reads TGTGCCAGTAGTAGGCCGGACAGGCTAGGTGATACGCAGTATTTT. Residues: CASSRPDRLGDTQYF.

This chain uses TRBV30 with TRBJ2-5; D may be TRBD2 (5 bases). With 4 bases removed from V and 7 bases from J, the gap between germline ends came to 16 bases. CDR1 is GTSNPN, CDR2 SVGIG, per germline (reference sequence). This CDR3 contains 13 residues. The CDR3 DNA sequence: TGTGCCTGGACAACTAGAGTTGTAGGGACCCAGTACTTC. Protein: CAWTTRVVGTQYF.

This clone was picked up a small number of times. The chain employs TRBV4-2 and TRBJ2-7; 9 nucleotides align to TRBD1. V gave up 5 bases and J gave up 6 bases; unmatched junction bases: 8. The V gene's germline CDR1 is LGHNA and CDR2 YNFKEQ. This CDR3 contains 14 residues. The CDR3 protein is CASSTGQGFGEQYF. The CDR3 nucleotides read TGTGCCAGCAGCACGGGACAGGGATTCGGCGAGCAGTACTTC.

In regard to this clone: The sample holds other DNA sequences that translate to the same CDR3. The chain recombines TRBV28 with TRBJ1-5, with no clear D. Between the trimmed V and J ends, which lost 4 bases and 2 bases, there was a span of 3 bases. Germline V gives CDR1 MDHEN, CDR2 SYDVKM. The CDR3 totals 12 residues. The CDR3 is CASSSGNQPQHF. For the CDR3, the DNA is TGTGCCAGCAGTTCCGGCAATCAGCCCCAGCATTTT.

This chain connects TRBV5-1 to TRBJ2-5; perhaps TRBD2 as D (6 bases). The germline V gene encodes CDR1 SGHRS and CDR2 YFSETQ. The CDR3 is 14 residues long. Trimming took off 6 bases at V and 1 base at J, with 13 bases between the two ends. The CDR3 loop is CASTAGSAQETQYF. CDR3 sequence (DNA): TGCGCCAGCACCGCGGGGAGTGCCCAAGAGACCCAGTACTTC. The full variable domain, in which reference TRBV5-1 and TRBJ2-5 provide the parts outside the CDR3, is KAGVTQTPRYLIKTRGQQVTLSCSPISGHRSVSWYQQTPGQGLQFLFEYFSETQRNKGNFPGRFSGRQFSNSRSEMNVSTLELGDSALYLCASTAGSAQETQYFGPGTRLLVL.

The chain has TRBV15 and TRBJ2-7; possibly TRBD1 for D (7 bases). Per germline, CDR1 LNHNV and CDR2 YYDKDF (reference sequence). CDR3 length: 16 residues. V was pared by 1 base and J by 2 bases, with 15 bases between. DNA of the CDR3: TGTGCCACCAGCAGAGTCAGGGGGGCCTCAACCTACGAGCAGTACTTC. Amino acids: CATSRVRGASTYEQYF.

This chain connects TRBV4-1 to TRBJ2-3; D perhaps matches TRBD1 (5 bases). The CDR3 is 16 residues long. The V end lost 3 bases, the J end lost 3 bases, and 16 bases lay between the germline ends. Germline CDR1 MGHRA, CDR2 YSYEKL. The CDR3 sequence is CASSQPAWGSTDTQYF. CDR3 nucleotides: TGCGCCAGCAGCCAGCCGGCGTGGGGCTCGACAGATACGCAGTATTTT.

The J gene is TRBJ2-5, the V gene TRBV7-2; 9 nucleotides match TRBD1. The germline V gene has CDR1 SGHTA and CDR2 FQGNSA. The CDR3 has 15 amino acids. Trimming removed 10 bases from V and 1 base from J; junction bases left unmatched: 10. CDR3 DNA: TGTGCCACCTACTTCGGACAGGGGTTCCAAGAGACCCAGTACTTC. Encoded protein: CATYFGQGFQETQYF.

The genes are TRBV27 and TRBJ2-7; 10 bases are a match to TRBD1. Per the germline V gene, CDR1 is MNHEY and CDR2 is SMNVEV (reference sequence). V shed 7 bases, J shed 6 bases, and the junction held 12 bases outside the gene matches. The CDR3 loop spans 15 amino acids. Here the CDR3 DNA reads TGTGCCAGCACCATGGGGGACAGGGGAAGGGGCGAGCAGTACTTC. This gives the protein CASTMGDRGRGEQYF.